The rows below give T cell receptor beta chains drawn from one sample of a study of CD8+ T cells in alopecia areata. This table comes from immunoSEQ multiplex PCR, and its TCRdb copy is limited to in-frame clones, with some not included. The sample lists some 100,000 clones, roughly 46% occurring once. The sequencing used CD8+ T cells sorted from blood, collected at week 24, from a patient treated with tofacitinib. The source of these receptors is a human donor with alopecia areata. CDR3s include the opening cysteine and the closing phenylalanine or tryptophan. The D gene is left open where the match is weak. Not all rows give a size; the values are once, few, many and, for expanded clones, a class.

V	size	D	CDR3
TRBV4-1	NA	NA	CASSHKSGGLTEAFF
TRBV2	NA	TRBD2	CASSGITSGRAPAYEQYF
TRBV6-4	few	NA	CASSRAHTGELFF
TRBV6-5	NA	TRBD2	CASSYRGSHEQYF
TRBV4-3	few	TRBD1	CASSTGVGPDTQYF
TRBV7-6	NA	NA	CATRGPTDTQYF
TRBV13	NA	NA	CASSSGPYEQYF
TRBV9	NA	NA	CASSATHFNEQFF
TRBV9	NA	TRBD2	CASSAAGLAGGKELFF
TRBV30	few	NA	CAWSVGGYEQYF
TRBV29-1	few	NA	CSVERDQNEQFF
TRBV6-1	NA	NA	CASSEEFYEQYF
TRBV7-2	NA	TRBD2	CASSATSGSLETQYF
TRBV9	NA	NA	CASSEGAASEQYF
TRBV7-8	once	NA	CASSLATSPLHF
TRBV27	NA	TRBD1	CASSSGQVYSNQPQHF
TRBV19	NA	TRBD1	CASSTNRGHPQETQYF
TRBV15	few	TRBD2	CATSHSGTTYNEQFF
TRBV19	NA	NA	CASRPGGSNTDTQYF
TRBV6-1	NA	NA	CASRRGEMRYEQYF
TRBV20-1	NA	NA	CSAESNQPQHF
TRBV30	NA	NA	CAWSVWGQETQYF
TRBV27	few	NA	CASSWGPSQPQHF
TRBV12-2	NA	NA	CASRLNPTSGRDEQYF
TRBV2	NA	NA	CATKVDQGGSGYTF
TRBV30	NA	NA	CAWGLSYEQYF
TRBV27	NA	NA	CASSLSRWRETQYF
TRBV27	NA	NA	CASSISSASSYEQYF
TRBV7-9	NA	NA	CASRHSLSSYNEQFF
TRBV5-1	NA	TRBD1	CASSQGQGAGNTEAFF
TRBV29-1	few	NA	CSVESGVGPFF
TRBV19	NA	NA	CASSSGYEQYF
TRBV29-1	NA	TRBD1	CSVLYGQGPTDTQYF
TRBV5-1	few	NA	CASSFFGSEAFF
TRBV7-2	NA	TRBD2	CASSLYGGEDGQETQYF
TRBV4-1	few	NA	CASSQAGTFGYTF
TRBV7-6	NA	NA	CASSRDSLSSYNEQFF
TRBV6-1	few	NA	CASSDLGAYEQYF
TRBV6-5	NA	NA	CASSYSGRFSTDTQYF
TRBV29-1	few	NA	CSVGPLGTARDGYTF
TRBV27	NA	NA	CASRPLRRGPPYEQYF
TRBV4-3	NA	NA	CASSQDRTATYEQYF
TRBV5-6	NA	NA	CASSPRDNEQFF
TRBV7-9	NA	TRBD2	CASSPGLAGFEQFF
TRBV28	few	TRBD1	CASRDRDRAHEQFF
TRBV4-1	few	NA	CASSRGGGYGYTF
TRBV7-9	NA	TRBD2	CASSLAGRPDTQYF
TRBV6-4	NA	NA	CASSLLGNTEAFF
TRBV29-1	few	NA	CSAPRTGTEAFF
TRBV5-4	NA	NA	CASSLAGTASTDTQYF
TRBV30	NA	TRBD1	CAFRGLGANVLTF
TRBV11-2	few	NA	CASSVGRFSGNTIYF
TRBV4-3	NA	NA	CASSRGQWDRGANVLTF
TRBV6-1	NA	NA	CASSGTGEQYF
TRBV27	few	TRBD1	CASRTGGFQETQYF